This T cell receptor beta chain was recorded in a study of T cell changes during pregnancy in multiple sclerosis. Data came from immunoSEQ multiplex PCR; TCRdb stores just in-frame clones and leaves some out. This table has about 72,000 clones, about nine tenths appearing once. This CDR3 spans 15 amino acids. The junction had 8 bases not matched to a gene; V was cut back by 3 bases and J by 3 bases. Germline assignment: CDR1 SGHTA and CDR2 FQGNSA. Sample: peripheral blood, taken in the third trimester of pregnancy. The sequence was collected from a female donor in good health, enrolled as a control in a pregnancy study. This chain connects TRBV7-2 to TRBJ2-7; 7 bases align to TRBD1. CDR3 amino acids: CASSFTQGDLYEQYF. The CDR3 bases are TGTGCCAGCAGCTTTACGCAGGGGGATCTCTACGAGCAGTACTTC.